A selection of T cell receptor beta chains follows, all from one sample in a study of post-analysis software for immune sequencing data. A single record per CDR3 protein comes from TCRdb applying MiXCR to the PCR reads. This table holds some 690,000 distinct CDR3 sequences, roughly 30% found once. Sequenced: blood. These receptors originate from a girl aged 5 to 17 with multiple sclerosis. CDR3s include the opening cysteine and the closing phenylalanine or tryptophan. Fields, in order: V gene, CDR3 length, clone size, D gene, J gene, CDR3 protein, CDR3 DNA. D genes are given only for firm matches. Not all rows give a size; the values are once, few, many and, for expanded clones, a class.

TRBV11-2	21	.	TRBD1	TRBJ2-1	CASSSSNMDRRTGKGYNEQFF	TGTGCCAGCAGCTCCAGTAATATGGACCGCCGGACAGGTAAAGGCTACAATGAGCAGTTCTTC
TRBV20-1	17	few	TRBD2	TRBJ2-1	CSASLTSGRALDNEQFF	TGCAGTGCTAGTCTTACTAGCGGGAGGGCCCTCGACAATGAGCAGTTCTTC
TRBV28	13	once	.	TRBJ2-5	CASSSTGPRTQYF	TGTGCCAGCAGTTCTACCGGGCCCCGGACCCAGTACTTC
TRBV4-1	17	.	TRBD1	TRBJ2-5	CASSPRRGWTGKETQYF	TGCGCCAGCAGCCCCAGGCGCGGGTGGACAGGGAAGGAGACCCAGTACTTC
TRBV27	14	.	.	TRBJ1-2	CASGPGFLGYGYTF	TGTGCCAGCGGGCCGGGTTTTTTGGGCTATGGCTACACCTTC
TRBV29-1	13	few	TRBD2	TRBJ2-7	CSLRAGGNNEQYF	TGCAGCCTTAGAGCGGGAGGTAACAATGAGCAGTACTTC
TRBV15	19	.	TRBD2	TRBJ2-1	CATSRELWRGATVGNEQFF	TGTGCCACCAGCAGAGAATTATGGCGGGGGGCCACAGTAGGCAATGAGCAGTTCTTC
TRBV20-1	13	.	.	TRBJ1-2	CSANGDRLDGYTF	TGCAGTGCTAATGGAGACAGACTGGATGGCTACACCTTC
TRBV20-1	16	many	TRBD2	TRBJ2-7	CSARDLRREFSYEQYF	TGCAGTGCTAGAGATCTCAGGCGGGAGTTTTCCTACGAGCAGTACTTC
TRBV4-3	17	.	.	TRBJ1-5	CASSQDPPGGGNQPQHF	TGCGCCAGCAGCCAAGATCCCCCCGGGGGGGGCAATCAGCCCCAGCATTTT
TRBV4-1	13	once	TRBD1	TRBJ1-1	CASSQQTGQGAFF	TGCGCCAGCAGCCAGCAGACCGGACAGGGTGCTTTCTTT
TRBV5-6	14	.	.	TRBJ2-1	CASSPGLELGVQFF	TGTGCCAGCAGCCCGGGACTTGAGCTCGGGGTGCAGTTCTTC
TRBV7-9	14	.	TRBD1	TRBJ2-3	CASSLDRDTDTQYF	TGTGCCAGCAGCCTTGACAGGGATACAGATACGCAGTATTTT
TRBV15	14	few	.	TRBJ2-5	CATSRLPDGETQYF	TGTGCCACCAGCAGACTCCCCGACGGGGAGACCCAGTACTTC
TRBV15	21	few	.	TRBJ1-4	CATSNRNRAPFKGATNEKLFF	TGTGCCACCAGCAATCGTAACCGGGCGCCTTTCAAGGGAGCAACTAATGAAAAACTGTTTTTT
TRBV5-1	15	.	.	TRBJ2-3	CASSLFLGRSDTQYF	TGCGCCAGCAGCTTGTTCCTAGGACGATCAGATACGCAGTATTTT
TRBV29-1	13	.	TRBD1	TRBJ1-5	CSVAQGFDQPQHF	TGCAGCGTTGCACAGGGGTTCGATCAGCCCCAGCATTTT
TRBV27	15	.	TRBD1	TRBJ1-5	CASTPKWDSNQPQHF	TGTGCCAGCACCCCCAAGTGGGACAGTAATCAGCCCCAGCATTTT
TRBV18	18	once	.	TRBJ2-6	CASSPQTGGGSGANVLTF	TGTGCCAGCTCACCGCAGACAGGAGGAGGATCTGGGGCCAACGTCCTGACTTTC
TRBV7-9	14	.	.	TRBJ1-2	CASSLVQGPNRNTF	TGTGCCAGCAGCTTAGTCCAGGGCCCTAATCGGAACACCTTC
TRBV5-4	15	.	.	TRBJ2-3	CASSLTGRGRDTQYF	TGTGCCAGCAGCTTGACAGGGAGGGGAAGAGATACGCAGTATTTT
TRBV9	18	.	.	TRBJ2-1	CASSVSPGTGTIYNEQFF	TGTGCCAGCAGCGTATCCCCCGGAACAGGGACAATCTACAATGAGCAGTTCTTC
TRBV7-2	13	.	.	TRBJ2-7	CASSLEASREQYF	TGTGCCAGCAGCTTAGAAGCTAGCCGCGAGCAGTACTTC
TRBV18	15	.	.	TRBJ2-7	CASSPRAKGSYEQYF	TGTGCCAGCTCACCAAGGGCAAAGGGCTCCTACGAGCAGTACTTC
TRBV28	15	.	TRBD2	TRBJ2-1	CASSRGPSGGSEQFF	TGTGCCAGCAGCCGCGGGCCTAGCGGGGGGAGTGAGCAGTTCTTC
TRBV7-9	15	once	.	TRBJ1-6	CASSFRDAEHSPLHF	TGTGCCAGCAGCTTCAGGGACGCAGAGCATTCACCCCTCCACTTT
TRBV29-1	12	.	.	TRBJ1-5	CSVAGDNQPQHF	TGCAGCGTCGCAGGGGACAATCAGCCCCAGCATTTT
TRBV13	12	many	.	TRBJ2-5	CASSLGTQGQYF	TGTGCCAGCAGCTTAGGGACCCAGGGCCAGTACTTC
TRBV25-1	13	.	.	TRBJ1-4	CASSGGSNEKLFF	TGTGCCAGCAGCGGGGGATCTAATGAAAAACTGTTTTTT
TRBV7-2	17	few	.	TRBJ1-2	CASSLVRAGATNYGYTF	TGTGCCAGCAGCTTAGTGCGGGCAGGGGCTACTAACTATGGCTACACCTTC
TRBV6-5	12	.	.	TRBJ2-2	CASSRGSGELFF	TGTGCCAGCAGCAGGGGATCCGGGGAGCTGTTTTTT
TRBV18	16	few	.	TRBJ2-4	CASSPQRDRAKNIQYF	TGTGCCAGCTCACCACAGCGAGACAGGGCCAAAAACATTCAGTACTTC
TRBV20-1	14	few	.	TRBJ2-6	CSATEGSGANVLTF	TGCAGTGCGACAGAGGGCTCTGGGGCCAACGTCCTGACTTTC
TRBV6-2/TRBV6-3	15	.	TRBD1	TRBJ2-7	CASSSSGQVRYEQYF	TGTGCCAGCAGTTCTTCCGGACAGGTCCGCTACGAGCAGTACTTC
TRBV29-1	11	few	.	TRBJ1-1	CSPRTAPRAFF	TGCAGCCCACGGACAGCACCGAGGGCTTTCTTT
TRBV12-3/TRBV12-4	16	many	TRBD2	TRBJ2-7	CASSPGTSGSLYEQYF	TGTGCCAGCAGTCCAGGGACTAGCGGGAGTCTGTACGAGCAGTACTTC
TRBV6-2/TRBV6-3	18	few	TRBD1	TRBJ1-1	CASSYPKDRGASNTEAFF	TGTGCCAGCAGTTACCCCAAGGACAGGGGGGCATCGAACACTGAAGCTTTCTTT
TRBV5-6	15	.	TRBD1	TRBJ2-7	CASSRGQGRTYEQYF	TGTGCCAGCAGCCGAGGACAGGGGCGGACCTACGAGCAGTACTTC
TRBV24-1	13	few	.	TRBJ1-4	CATSDRSREKLFF	TGTGCCACCAGTGATCGAAGTCGGGAAAAACTGTTTTTT
TRBV9	14	few	.	TRBJ2-1	CASSVGGGLGEQFF	TGTGCCAGCAGCGTAGGGGGAGGTTTGGGTGAGCAGTTCTTC
TRBV21-1	15	.	.	TRBJ2-1	CTSSKKDGGGDEQFF	TGTACCAGCAGCAAAAAAGACGGCGGCGGCGATGAGCAGTTCTTC
TRBV29-1	13	many	.	TRBJ2-1	CSGVSGGHNEQFF	TGCAGCGGCGTCTCCGGGGGTCACAATGAGCAGTTCTTC
TRBV20-1	14	few	TRBD1	TRBJ2-7	CSASRGQGSYEQYF	TGCAGTGCCTCGCGGGGACAGGGTTCCTACGAGCAGTACTTC
TRBV6-5	14	few	TRBD1	TRBJ1-5	CASSSGQGVWPQHF	TGTGCCAGCAGTTCCGGTCAGGGGGTTTGGCCCCAGCATTTT
TRBV28	16	.	TRBD2	TRBJ2-5	CASSLRAGGPGETQYF	TGTGCCAGCAGTTTACGAGCGGGAGGGCCGGGAGAGACCCAGTACTTC